These 21 T cell receptor beta chains were all obtained from the same sample, sequenced in a study of ipilimumab plus nivolumab after autologous stem cell transplantation. Sequencing was performed with immunoSEQ multiplex PCR; in TCRdb, only in-frame clones are kept and a portion is missing. This sample has roughly 10,000 clones; about four fifths occur once, and the top ten carry around 8%. Sample: PBMCs, taken in a trial of ipilimumab plus nivolumab as post-transplant consolidation. The receptors originated from a male donor with diffuse large B-cell lymphoma.

In this sample, this clone turned up once. The chain carries TRBV7-9 and TRBJ2-1; TRBD2 matches 8 bases. V was clipped by 5 bases and J by 9 bases; unmatched bases: 9. Germline values: CDR1 SEHNR, CDR2 FQNEAQ (reference sequence). The CDR3 length is 14 residues. The CDR3 DNA reads TGTGCCAGCAGCGCCGGACTAGCCTCGGGTGAGCAGTTCTTC. Translated, it gives CASSAGLASGEQFF.

The chain recombines TRBV5-8 with TRBJ2-7; tentative D call: TRBD1 (5 bases). CDR3 length: 14 amino acids. Germline CDR1 is SGHTS and CDR2 is YDEGEE. Trimming stripped 0 bases from V and 0 bases from J, with 7 bases between. In DNA form, the CDR3 reads TGTGCCAGCAGCTTGGGAGACAGCTCCTACGAGCAGTACTTC. Its translation is CASSLGDSSYEQYF.

This clone has more than one count but fewer than ten. This chain joins TRBV7-3 and TRBJ1-6; D unresolved. Germline CDR1 reads SGHTA; CDR2 reads FQGTGA. The CDR3 loop spans 9 amino acids. V was trimmed by 11 bases and J by 13 bases, leaving 9 bases between them. The DNA of the CDR3 is TGTGCCTCGGAGGGTCCCCTCCACTTT. Translated, it gives CASEGPLHF.

This clone was counted once. V and J are TRBV27 and TRBJ2-7, with D maybe TRBD2 (7 bases). V lost 10 bases to trimming and J lost 2 bases, with 18 bases between them. Looked up from germline, CDR1 is MNHEY and CDR2 is SMNVEV (reference sequence). The CDR3 contains 14 residues. The DNA of the CDR3 is TGTGCCATCGGAAGGGGGGGCCCTACCTACGAGCAGTACTTC. Residues: CAIGRGGPTYEQYF.

The chain is built from TRBV5-1 and TRBJ2-7, with D possibly TRBD1 on 6 matching bases. V lost 4 bases and J lost 0, with 17 bases in between. Germline V CDR1 and CDR2: SGHRS, YFSETQ. CDR3 size: 16 residues. The CDR3 DNA reads TGCGCCAGCAGCCTTTATGCCACAGGGAGCTCCTACGAGCAGTACTTC. This gives the protein CASSLYATGSSYEQYF.

The rearrangement links TRBV28 to TRBJ2-2; D remains unclear. CDR3 length: 16 residues. The germline gives CDR1 MDHEN, CDR2 SYDVKM. Trimming cost V 4 bases and J 1 base, with 13 bases left between them. The CDR3 loop reads CASSSRGRVNTGELFF. The CDR3 nucleotides read TGTGCCAGCAGTTCTCGAGGACGGGTGAACACCGGGGAGCTGTTTTTT.

V is TRBV6-1 and J is TRBJ2-5; a weak D match, TRBD1 (6 bases). Trimming cost V 4 bases and J 1 base, with 10 bases left between them. CDR1 is MNHNS, CDR2 SASEGT, per germline. This CDR3 has 14 amino acids. The CDR3 here is CASSGDIFQETQYF. The CDR3 DNA is TGTGCCAGCAGTGGGGACATCTTCCAAGAGACCCAGTACTTC.

The J gene is TRBJ2-1, the V gene TRBV15; D gene unclear. The V end was cut by 5 bases, the J end by 8 bases, with 16 bases between. CDR3 length: 14 residues. Germline V gene lookup returns CDR1 LNHNV and CDR2 YYDKDF (reference sequence). The CDR3 DNA reads TGTGCCACCAGCCCGTCGGTGGTTTGGGATGAGCAGTTCTTC. Amino acid sequence: CATSPSVVWDEQFF.

The chain couples TRBV5-1 to TRBJ1-5; a possible D gene is TRBD1 (6 bases). Germline values: CDR1 SGHRS, CDR2 YFSETQ. Between the trimmed V and J ends, which lost 4 bases and 1 base, there was a span of 12 bases. CDR3 length equals 15 residues. The CDR3 DNA follows: TGCGCCAGCAGCCTAGGGGGGGCCAGCAATCAGCCCCAGCATTTT. Encoded protein: CASSLGGASNQPQHF. The complete variable domain, with remaining parts taken from reference TRBV5-1 and TRBJ1-5, reads KAGVTQTPRYLIKTRGQQVTLSCSPISGHRSVSWYQQTPGQGLQFLFEYFSETQRNKGNFPGRFSGRQFSNSRSEMNVSTLELGDSALYLCASSLGGASNQPQHFGDGTRLSIL.

The V call is TRBV28, the J call TRBJ2-1, with D perhaps being TRBD1 or TRBD2 (5 bases each). The germline V and J ends were trimmed by 6 bases and 7 bases, with 16 bases remaining between them. The germline CDR1 and CDR2 sequences are MDHEN and SYDVKM. The CDR3 is 14 residues long. Here the CDR3 reads CASSPRDGRNEQFF. In DNA, the CDR3 is TGTGCCAGCAGCCCAAGGGACGGAAGGAATGAGCAGTTCTTC.

The rearrangement links TRBV10-3 to TRBJ2-7, with a weak D call TRBD1 (5 bases). Germline CDR1 is ENHRY and CDR2 is SYGVKD. The CDR3 is 12 amino acids. Trimming removed 4 bases at V and 4 bases at J, with 8 bases between. DNA for the CDR3: TGTGCCATCAGTGCTAACAGGTACGAGCAGTACTTC. Translated, it gives CAISANRYEQYF.

V and J are TRBV28 and TRBJ2-7; 9 nucleotides line up with TRBD1. Losses at the gene ends were 5 bases for V and 4 bases for J; bases not matched to a gene: 9. CDR3 length: 15 amino acids. The germline gives CDR1 MDHEN, CDR2 SYDVKM. The CDR3 region is CASSRPGQGFYEQYF. CDR3 DNA: TGTGCCAGCAGTCGACCGGGACAGGGTTTTTACGAGCAGTACTTC.

The J gene is TRBJ1-1, the V gene TRBV28, with 8 nucleotides matching TRBD1. Germline assignment: CDR1 MDHEN and CDR2 SYDVKM. This CDR3 is 13 amino acids long. The V segment lost 6 bases and the J segment 5 bases; nucleotides outside the gene matches: 5. The CDR3 region has the DNA TGTGCCAGCAGCACCCAGGGGGCGACTGAAGCTTTCTTT. The encoded protein is CASSTQGATEAFF.

The rearrangement joins TRBV5-8 to TRBJ2-5, with D uncertain. Germline V gene data show CDR1 as SGHTS and CDR2 as YDEGEE. Trimming shortened V by 0 bases and J by 3 bases, and 3 bases separated the two germline ends. CDR3 length equals 12 residues. In DNA form, the CDR3 reads TGTGCCAGCAGCTTGGACGAAGAGACCCAGTACTTC. Translated, it gives CASSLDEETQYF.

The chain combines TRBV19 with TRBJ1-1; 11 positions agree with TRBD1. The germline gives CDR1 LNHDA, CDR2 SQIVND (reference sequence). CDR3 length: 15 residues. V was clipped by 4 bases and J by 8 bases; unmatched bases: 9. This chain's CDR3 is CASSTGTGTGGEAFF. For the CDR3, the DNA is TGTGCCAGTAGTACGGGGACAGGGACAGGGGGAGAAGCTTTCTTT.

The chain links TRBV4-1 to TRBJ1-1; D unresolved. V lost 4 bases to trimming and J lost 0 bases, with 12 bases between them. CDR1 and CDR2 from the germline V gene are MGHRA and YSYEKL. There are 15 residues in the CDR3. As DNA, the CDR3 is TGCGCCAGCAGCCCACTCTACCTGATGAACACTGAAGCTTTCTTT. It codes for CASSPLYLMNTEAFF.

The rearrangement links TRBV21-1 to TRBJ1-6. TRBV21-1 is recorded as a pseudogene. The CDR3 spans 12 residues. CDR3 protein: CASSKLNSPLHF. The CDR3 region has the DNA TGTGCCAGCAGCAAATTGAATTCACCCCTCCACTTT.

The gene calls are TRBV9 and TRBJ2-2; a weak D match, TRBD1 (5 bases). The V end lost 2 bases, the J end lost 5 bases, and 16 bases lay between the germline ends. CDR3 length equals 16 residues. The germline V gene encodes CDR1 SGDLS and CDR2 YYNGEE. The CDR3 reads CASSVPGQGGTGELFF. The CDR3 region has the DNA TGTGCCAGCAGCGTCCCCGGGCAGGGTGGGACCGGGGAGCTGTTTTTT.

As DNA, the CDR3 is TGTGCCAGCAGTGAAAATGTGCCCGGGGGTGGGCAGTACTTC. As protein: CASSENVPGGGQYF. The chain links TRBV2 to TRBJ2-7; TRBD2 might be the D (6 bases). The CDR3 runs 14 residues. Trimming shortened V by 2 bases and J by 9 bases, and 17 bases separated the two germline ends. From germline, CDR1 is SNHLY and CDR2 FYNNEI.

Within the sample, this clone is medium-sized (0.01 to 0.1%). The V gene is TRBV4-3, the J gene TRBJ1-5; 8 bases map to TRBD1. The V segment lost 3 bases and the J segment 3 bases; nucleotides outside the gene matches: 4. Germline assignment: CDR1 LGHNA and CDR2 YSLEER. The CDR3 has 15 residues. Here the CDR3 DNA reads TGCGCCAGCAGCCACGACAGGGGCGTCAATCAGCCCCAGCATTTT. This sequence encodes CASSHDRGVNQPQHF.

The chain couples TRBV19 to TRBJ1-5; D not resolved. The V end lost 3 bases, the J end lost 2 bases, and 11 bases lay between the germline ends. The CDR3 spans 15 residues. Germline V gene data show CDR1 as LNHDA and CDR2 as SQIVND (reference sequence). CDR3 coding DNA: TGTGCCAGTAGTATCAGCGGGATGGGCAATCAGCCCCAGCATTTT. Encoded protein: CASSISGMGNQPQHF.